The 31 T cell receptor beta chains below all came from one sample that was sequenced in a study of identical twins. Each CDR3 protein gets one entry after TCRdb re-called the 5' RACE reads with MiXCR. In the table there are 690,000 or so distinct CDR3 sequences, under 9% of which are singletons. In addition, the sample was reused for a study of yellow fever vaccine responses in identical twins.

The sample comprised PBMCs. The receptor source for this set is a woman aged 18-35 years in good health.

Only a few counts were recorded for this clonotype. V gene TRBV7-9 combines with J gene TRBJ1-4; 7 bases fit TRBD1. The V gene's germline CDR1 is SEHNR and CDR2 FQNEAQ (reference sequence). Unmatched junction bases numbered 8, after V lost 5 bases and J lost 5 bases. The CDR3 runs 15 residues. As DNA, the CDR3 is TGTGCCAGCAGCCGATCGGGACAGAGGAATGAAAAACTGTTTTTT. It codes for CASSRSGQRNEKLFF.

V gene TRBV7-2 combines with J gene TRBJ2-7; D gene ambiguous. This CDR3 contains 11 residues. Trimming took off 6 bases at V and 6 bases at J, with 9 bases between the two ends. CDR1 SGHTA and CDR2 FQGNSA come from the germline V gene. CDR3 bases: TGTGCCAGCAGGGCCGGTTCCGAGCAGTACTTC. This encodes CASRAGSEQYF.

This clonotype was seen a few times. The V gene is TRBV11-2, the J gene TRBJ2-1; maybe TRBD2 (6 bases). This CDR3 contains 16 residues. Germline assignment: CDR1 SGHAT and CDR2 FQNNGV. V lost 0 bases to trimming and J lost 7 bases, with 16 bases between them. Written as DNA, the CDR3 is TGTGCCAGCAGCTTAGACGGGGGAGCGGGTTCGAATGAGCAGTTCTTC. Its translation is CASSLDGGAGSNEQFF.

DNA for the CDR3: TGCGCCAGCAGCTCCTCAGGGGATGCTACCTACGAGCAGTACTTC. Residues: CASSSSGDATYEQYF. This sequence joins TRBV5-1 and TRBJ2-7, with D perhaps matching TRBD1 (6 bases). This CDR3 has 15 amino acids. Trimming took 3 bases from V and 2 from J, leaving 15 bases between them. Germline V gene lookup returns CDR1 SGHRS and CDR2 YFSETQ.

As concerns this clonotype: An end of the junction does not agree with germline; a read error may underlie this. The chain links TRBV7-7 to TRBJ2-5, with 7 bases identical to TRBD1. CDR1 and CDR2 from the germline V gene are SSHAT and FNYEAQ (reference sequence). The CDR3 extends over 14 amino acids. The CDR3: CASSFNQGEETQYF. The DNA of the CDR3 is TGTGCTAGCAGCTTCAATCAGGGGGAAGAGACCCAGTACTTC.

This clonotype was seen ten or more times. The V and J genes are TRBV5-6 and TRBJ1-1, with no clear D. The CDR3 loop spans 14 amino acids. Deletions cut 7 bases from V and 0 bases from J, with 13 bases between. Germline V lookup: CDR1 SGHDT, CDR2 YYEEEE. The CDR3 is CASDTGKMNTEAFF. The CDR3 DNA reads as TGTGCCAGCGATACGGGGAAAATGAACACTGAAGCTTTCTTT.

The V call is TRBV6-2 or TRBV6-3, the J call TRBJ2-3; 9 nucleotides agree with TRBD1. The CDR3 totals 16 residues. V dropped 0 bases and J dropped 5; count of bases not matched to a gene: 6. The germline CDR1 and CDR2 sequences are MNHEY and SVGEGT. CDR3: CASSYSGTGWEDTQYF. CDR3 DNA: TGTGCCAGCAGTTACTCCGGGACAGGGTGGGAAGATACGCAGTATTTT.

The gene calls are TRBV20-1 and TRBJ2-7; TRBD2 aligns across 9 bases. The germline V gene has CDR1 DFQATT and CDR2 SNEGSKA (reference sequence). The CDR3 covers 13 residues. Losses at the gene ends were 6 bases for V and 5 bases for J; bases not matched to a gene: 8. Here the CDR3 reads CSAAGTSTHEQYF. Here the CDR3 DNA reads TGCAGTGCCGCCGGGACTAGCACCCACGAGCAGTACTTC.

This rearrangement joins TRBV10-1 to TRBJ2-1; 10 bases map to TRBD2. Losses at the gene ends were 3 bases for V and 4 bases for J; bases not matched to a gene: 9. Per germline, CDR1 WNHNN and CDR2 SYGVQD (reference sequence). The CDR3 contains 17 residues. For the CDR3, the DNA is TGCGCCAGCAGTGACTTAGCGGGAGGTTCTCAATACAATGAGCAGTTCTTC. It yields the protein CASSDLAGGSQYNEQFF.

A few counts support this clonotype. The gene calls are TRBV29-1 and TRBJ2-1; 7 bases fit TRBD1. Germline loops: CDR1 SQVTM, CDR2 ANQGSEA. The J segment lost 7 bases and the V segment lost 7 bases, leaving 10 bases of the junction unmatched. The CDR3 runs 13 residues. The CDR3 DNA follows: TGCAGCGACCGATTGCCAGGGGGAAATGAGCAGTTCTTC. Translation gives CSDRLPGGNEQFF.

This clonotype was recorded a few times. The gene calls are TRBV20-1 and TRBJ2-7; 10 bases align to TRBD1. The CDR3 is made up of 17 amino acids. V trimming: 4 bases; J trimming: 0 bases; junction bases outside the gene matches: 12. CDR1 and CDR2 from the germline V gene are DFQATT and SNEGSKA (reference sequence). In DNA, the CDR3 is TGCAGTGCTACGGGACAGGGGAAACCAAAGAACTCCTACGAGCAGTACTTC. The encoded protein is CSATGQGKPKNSYEQYF.

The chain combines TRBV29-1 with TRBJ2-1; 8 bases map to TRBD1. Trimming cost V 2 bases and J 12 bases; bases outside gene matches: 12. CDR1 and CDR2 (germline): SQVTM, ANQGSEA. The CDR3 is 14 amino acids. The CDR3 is CSVEYLTGGLGQFF. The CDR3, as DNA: TGCAGCGTTGAATATCTTACAGGGGGGCTTGGGCAGTTCTTC.

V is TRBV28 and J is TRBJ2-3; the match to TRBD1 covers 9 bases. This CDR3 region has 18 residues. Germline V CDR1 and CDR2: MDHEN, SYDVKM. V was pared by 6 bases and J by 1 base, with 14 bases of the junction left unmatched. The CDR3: CASRIRDRAAMGTDTQYF. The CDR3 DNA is TGTGCCAGCAGGATCCGGGACAGGGCCGCAATGGGCACAGATACGCAGTATTTT.

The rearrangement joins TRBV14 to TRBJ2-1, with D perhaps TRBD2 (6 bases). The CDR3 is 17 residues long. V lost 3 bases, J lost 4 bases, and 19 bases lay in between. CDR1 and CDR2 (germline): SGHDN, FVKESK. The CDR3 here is CASSQLRQDGGYNEQFF. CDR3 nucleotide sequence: TGTGCCAGCAGCCAGCTAAGGCAGGATGGGGGGTACAATGAGCAGTTCTTC. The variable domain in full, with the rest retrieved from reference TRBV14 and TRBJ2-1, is EAGVTQFPSHSVIEKGQTVTLRCDPISGHDNLYWYRRVMGKEIKFLLHFVKESKQDESGMPNNRFLAERTGGTYSTLKVQPAELEDSGVYFCASSQLRQDGGYNEQFFGPGTRLTVL.

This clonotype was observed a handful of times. The CDR3 coding sequence is TGTGCCAGCAGTCCCCAAGGGCCCACCGGGGAGCTGTTTTTT. Its translation: CASSPQGPTGELFF. The chain is built from TRBV12-3 or TRBV12-4 and TRBJ2-2, with D unresolved. Between the trimmed V and J ends, which lost 5 bases and 4 bases, there was a span of 11 bases. This CDR3 is 14 amino acids long.

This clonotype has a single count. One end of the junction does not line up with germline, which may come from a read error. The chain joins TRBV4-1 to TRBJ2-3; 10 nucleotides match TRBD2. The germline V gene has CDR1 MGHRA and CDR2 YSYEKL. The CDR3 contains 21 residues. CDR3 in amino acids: CASSQDLGSGRLKFRTDTQNF. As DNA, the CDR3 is TGCGCCAGCAGCCAAGATCTCGGTAGCGGGAGGTTAAAGTTTAGGACAGATACGCAGAATTTT.

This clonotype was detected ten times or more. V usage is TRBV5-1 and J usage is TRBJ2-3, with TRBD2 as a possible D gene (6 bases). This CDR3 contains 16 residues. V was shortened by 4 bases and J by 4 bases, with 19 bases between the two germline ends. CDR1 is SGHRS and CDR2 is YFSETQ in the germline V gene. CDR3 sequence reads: CASSREPGLYSDTQYF. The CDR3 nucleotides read TGCGCCAGCAGCAGAGAACCGGGACTCTACTCAGATACGCAGTATTTT.

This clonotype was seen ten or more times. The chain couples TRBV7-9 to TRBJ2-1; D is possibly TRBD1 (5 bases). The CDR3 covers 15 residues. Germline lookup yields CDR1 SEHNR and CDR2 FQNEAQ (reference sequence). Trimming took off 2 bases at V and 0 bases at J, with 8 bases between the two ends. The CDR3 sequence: CASSLRTNSYNEQFF. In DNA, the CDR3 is TGTGCCAGCAGCTTACGGACAAACTCCTACAATGAGCAGTTCTTC.

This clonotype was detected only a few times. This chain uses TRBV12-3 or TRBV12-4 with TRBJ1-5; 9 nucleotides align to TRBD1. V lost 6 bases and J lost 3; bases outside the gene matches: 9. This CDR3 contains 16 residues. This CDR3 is CASSKQGAVINQPQHF. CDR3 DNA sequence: TGTGCCAGCAGCAAACAGGGGGCTGTTATCAATCAGCCCCAGCATTTT.

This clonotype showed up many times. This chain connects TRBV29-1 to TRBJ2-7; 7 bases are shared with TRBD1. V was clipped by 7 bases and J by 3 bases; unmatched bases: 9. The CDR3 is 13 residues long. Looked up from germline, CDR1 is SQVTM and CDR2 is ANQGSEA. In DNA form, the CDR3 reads TGCAGCGCCTCCCCGAGACAGGGCTACGAGCAGTACTTC. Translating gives CSASPRQGYEQYF.

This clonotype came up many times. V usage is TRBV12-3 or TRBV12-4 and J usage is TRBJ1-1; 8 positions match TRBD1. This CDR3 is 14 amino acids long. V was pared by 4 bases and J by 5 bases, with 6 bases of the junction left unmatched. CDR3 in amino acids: CASSWQGAVTEAFF. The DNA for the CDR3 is TGTGCCAGCAGTTGGCAGGGGGCAGTTACTGAAGCTTTCTTT.

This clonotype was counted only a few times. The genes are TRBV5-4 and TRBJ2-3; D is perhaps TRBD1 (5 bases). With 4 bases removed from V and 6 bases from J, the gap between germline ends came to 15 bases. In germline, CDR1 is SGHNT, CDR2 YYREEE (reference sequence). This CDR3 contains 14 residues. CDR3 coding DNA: TGTGCCAGCAGCGAGGTAGGGGCCGCGGATACGCAGTATTTT. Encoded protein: CASSEVGAADTQYF.

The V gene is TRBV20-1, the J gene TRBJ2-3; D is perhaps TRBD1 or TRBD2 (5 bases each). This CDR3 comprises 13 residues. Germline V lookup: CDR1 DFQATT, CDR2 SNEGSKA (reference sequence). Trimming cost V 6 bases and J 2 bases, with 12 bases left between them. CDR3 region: CSAPGRATDTQYF. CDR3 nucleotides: TGCAGTGCCCCGGGACGGGCCACAGATACGCAGTATTTT.

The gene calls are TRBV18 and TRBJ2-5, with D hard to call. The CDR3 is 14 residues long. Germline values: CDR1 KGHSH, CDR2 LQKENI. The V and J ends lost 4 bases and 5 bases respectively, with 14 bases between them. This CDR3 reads CASSLSTWDETQYF. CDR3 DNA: TGTGCCAGCTCACTCAGCACCTGGGATGAGACCCAGTACTTC.

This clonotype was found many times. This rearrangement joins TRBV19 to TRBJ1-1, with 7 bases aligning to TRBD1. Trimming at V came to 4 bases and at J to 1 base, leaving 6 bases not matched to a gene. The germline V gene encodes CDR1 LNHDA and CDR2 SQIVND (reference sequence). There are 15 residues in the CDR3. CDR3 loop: CASSKIDRANTEAFF. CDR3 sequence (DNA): TGTGCCAGTAGTAAGATTGACAGGGCGAACACTGAAGCTTTCTTT.

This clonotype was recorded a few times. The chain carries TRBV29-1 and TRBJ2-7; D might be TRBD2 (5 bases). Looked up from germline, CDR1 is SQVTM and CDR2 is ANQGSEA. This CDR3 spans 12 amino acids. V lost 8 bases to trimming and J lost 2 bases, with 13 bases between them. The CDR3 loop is CSFSGITYEQYF. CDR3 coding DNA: TGCAGCTTTTCCGGGATCACCTACGAGCAGTACTTC.

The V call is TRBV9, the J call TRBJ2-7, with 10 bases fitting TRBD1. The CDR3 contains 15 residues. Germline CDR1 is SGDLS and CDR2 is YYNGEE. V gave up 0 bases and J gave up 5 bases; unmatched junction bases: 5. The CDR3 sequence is CASSVEGTGVDEQYF. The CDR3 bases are TGTGCCAGCAGCGTAGAGGGGACAGGGGTCGACGAGCAGTACTTC.

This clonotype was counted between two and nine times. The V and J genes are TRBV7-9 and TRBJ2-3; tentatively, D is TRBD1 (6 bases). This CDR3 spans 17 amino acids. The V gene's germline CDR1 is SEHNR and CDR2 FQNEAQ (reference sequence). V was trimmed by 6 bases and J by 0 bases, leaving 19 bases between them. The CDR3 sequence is CASSRADSSLSTDTQYF. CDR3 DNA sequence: TGTGCCAGCAGTCGAGCGGACAGTTCGCTAAGCACAGATACGCAGTATTTT.

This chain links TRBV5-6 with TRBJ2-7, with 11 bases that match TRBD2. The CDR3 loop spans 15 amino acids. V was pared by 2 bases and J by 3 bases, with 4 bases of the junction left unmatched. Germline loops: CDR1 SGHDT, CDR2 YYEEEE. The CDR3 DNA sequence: TGTGCCAGCAGCTTCCGAGGACTAGCGGGCTACGAGCAGTACTTC. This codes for CASSFRGLAGYEQYF.

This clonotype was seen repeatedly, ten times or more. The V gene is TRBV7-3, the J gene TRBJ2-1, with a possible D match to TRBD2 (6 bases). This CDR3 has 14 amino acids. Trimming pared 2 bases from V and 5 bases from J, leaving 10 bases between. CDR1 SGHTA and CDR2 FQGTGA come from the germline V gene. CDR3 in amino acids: CASSLGGADNEQFF. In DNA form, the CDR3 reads TGTGCCAGCAGCTTAGGCGGGGCTGACAATGAGCAGTTCTTC.

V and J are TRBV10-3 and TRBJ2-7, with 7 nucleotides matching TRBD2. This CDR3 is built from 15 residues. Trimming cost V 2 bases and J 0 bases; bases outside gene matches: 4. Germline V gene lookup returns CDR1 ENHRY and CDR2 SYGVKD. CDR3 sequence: CAISEGGGSSYEQYF. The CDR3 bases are TGTGCCATCAGTGAGGGGGGGGGTAGCTCCTACGAGCAGTACTTC.